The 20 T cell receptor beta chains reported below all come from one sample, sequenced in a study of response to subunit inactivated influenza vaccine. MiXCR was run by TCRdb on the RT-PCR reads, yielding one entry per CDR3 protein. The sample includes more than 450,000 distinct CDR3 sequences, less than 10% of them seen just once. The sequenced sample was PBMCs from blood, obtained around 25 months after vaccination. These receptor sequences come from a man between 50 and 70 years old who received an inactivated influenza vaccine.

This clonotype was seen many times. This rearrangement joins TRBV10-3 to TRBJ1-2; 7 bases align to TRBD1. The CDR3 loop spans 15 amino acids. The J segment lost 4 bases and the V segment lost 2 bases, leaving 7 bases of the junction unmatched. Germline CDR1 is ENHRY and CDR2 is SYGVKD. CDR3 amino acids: CAISEISTGAYGYTF. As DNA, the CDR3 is TGTGCCATCAGTGAGATAAGTACAGGGGCCTATGGCTACACCTTC.

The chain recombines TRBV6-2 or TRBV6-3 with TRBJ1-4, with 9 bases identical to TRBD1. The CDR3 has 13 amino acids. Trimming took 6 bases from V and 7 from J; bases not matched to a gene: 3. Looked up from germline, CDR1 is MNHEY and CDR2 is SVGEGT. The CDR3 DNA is TGTGCCAGCAGACAGGGGGCTACTGAAAAACTGTTTTTT. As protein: CASRQGATEKLFF.

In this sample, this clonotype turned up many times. CDR3 DNA: TGTGCCAGCAGTAGCGGGCTGGCCGGGGAGCTGTTTTTT. This translates into CASSSGLAGELFF. V usage is TRBV28 and J usage is TRBJ2-2; D may be TRBD2 (6 bases). CDR3 length equals 13 residues. The V gene's germline CDR1 is MDHEN and CDR2 SYDVKM. V shed 5 bases and J shed 6 bases, with 10 bases lying between them.

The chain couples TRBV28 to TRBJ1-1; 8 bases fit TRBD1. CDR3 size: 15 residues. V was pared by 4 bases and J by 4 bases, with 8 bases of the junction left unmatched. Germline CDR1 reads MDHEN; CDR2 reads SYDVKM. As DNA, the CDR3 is TGTGCCAGCAGTTCTCCAGCTACAGGGGGCACTGAAGCTTTCTTT. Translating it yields CASSSPATGGTEAFF.

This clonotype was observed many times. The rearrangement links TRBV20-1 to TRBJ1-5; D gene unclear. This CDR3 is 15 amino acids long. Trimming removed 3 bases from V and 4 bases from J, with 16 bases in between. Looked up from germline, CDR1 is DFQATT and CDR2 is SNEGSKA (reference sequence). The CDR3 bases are TGCAGTGCTAGTGGCCGCGCCATTGGTAATCAGCCCCAGCATTTT. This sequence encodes CSASGRAIGNQPQHF.

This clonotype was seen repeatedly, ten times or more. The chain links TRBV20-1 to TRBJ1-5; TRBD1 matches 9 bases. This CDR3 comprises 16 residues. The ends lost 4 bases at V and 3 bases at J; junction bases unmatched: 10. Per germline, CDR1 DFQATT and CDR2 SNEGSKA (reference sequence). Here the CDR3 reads CSAITGGSEYNQPQHF. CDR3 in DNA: TGCAGTGCTATCACAGGGGGCTCGGAATACAATCAGCCCCAGCATTTT.

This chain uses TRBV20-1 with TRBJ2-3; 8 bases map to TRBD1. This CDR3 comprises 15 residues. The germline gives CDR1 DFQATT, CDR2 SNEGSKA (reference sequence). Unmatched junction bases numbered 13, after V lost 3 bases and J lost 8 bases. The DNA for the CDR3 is TGCAGTGCTAGGGACAGGGCCCGACTATTTGCTACGCAGTATTTT. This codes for CSARDRARLFATQYF.

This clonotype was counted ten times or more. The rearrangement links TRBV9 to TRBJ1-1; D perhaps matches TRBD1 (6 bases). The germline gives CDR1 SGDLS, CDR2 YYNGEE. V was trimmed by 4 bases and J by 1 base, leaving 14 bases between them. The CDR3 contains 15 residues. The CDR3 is CASSPGTFENTEAFF. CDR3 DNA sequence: TGTGCCAGCAGCCCTGGGACATTCGAGAACACTGAAGCTTTCTTT.

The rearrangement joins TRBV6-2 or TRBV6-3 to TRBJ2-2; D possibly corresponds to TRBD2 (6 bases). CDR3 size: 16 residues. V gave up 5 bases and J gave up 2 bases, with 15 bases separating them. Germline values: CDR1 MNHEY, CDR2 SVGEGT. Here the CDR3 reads CASSQRGTVNTGELFF. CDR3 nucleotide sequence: TGTGCCAGCAGTCAAAGAGGGACTGTAAACACCGGGGAGCTGTTTTTT.

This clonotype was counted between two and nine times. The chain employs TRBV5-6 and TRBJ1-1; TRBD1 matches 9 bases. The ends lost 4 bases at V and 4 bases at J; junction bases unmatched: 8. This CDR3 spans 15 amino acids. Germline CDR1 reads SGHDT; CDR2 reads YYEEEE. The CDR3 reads CASSLTGTGFTEAFF. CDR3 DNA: TGTGCCAGCAGCCTAACCGGGACAGGGTTCACTGAAGCTTTCTTT.

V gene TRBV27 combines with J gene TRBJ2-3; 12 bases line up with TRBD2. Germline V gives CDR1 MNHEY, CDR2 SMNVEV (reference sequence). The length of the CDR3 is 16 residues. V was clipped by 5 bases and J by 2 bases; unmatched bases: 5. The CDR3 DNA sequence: TGTGCCAGCAGTGTGACTAGCGGGAGTCCCACAGATACGCAGTATTTT. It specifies CASSVTSGSPTDTQYF.

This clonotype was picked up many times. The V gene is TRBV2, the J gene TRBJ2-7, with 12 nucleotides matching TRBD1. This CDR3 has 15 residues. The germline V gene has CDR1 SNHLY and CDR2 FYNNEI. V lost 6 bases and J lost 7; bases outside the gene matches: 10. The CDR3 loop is CASRAPGQGAGEQYF. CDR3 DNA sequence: TGTGCCAGCAGGGCGCCGGGACAGGGGGCGGGTGAGCAGTACTTC.

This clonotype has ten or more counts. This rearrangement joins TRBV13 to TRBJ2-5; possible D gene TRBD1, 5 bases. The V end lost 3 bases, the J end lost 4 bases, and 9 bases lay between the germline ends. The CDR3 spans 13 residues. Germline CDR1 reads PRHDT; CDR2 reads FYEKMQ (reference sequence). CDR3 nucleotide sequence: TGTGCCAGCAGCTTTTATGGGGCAGAGACCCAGTACTTC. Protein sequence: CASSFYGAETQYF.

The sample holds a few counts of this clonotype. As DNA, the CDR3 is TGTGCCAGCAGCTTGTGGGGGACGAGCAATCAGCCCCAGCATTTT. Translated, it gives CASSLWGTSNQPQHF. The chain uses TRBV5-6 and TRBJ1-5; TRBD1 might be the D (5 bases). The CDR3 consists of 15 residues. Between the trimmed V and J ends, which lost 1 base and 1 base, there was a span of 9 bases. Germline V gene data show CDR1 as SGHDT and CDR2 as YYEEEE.

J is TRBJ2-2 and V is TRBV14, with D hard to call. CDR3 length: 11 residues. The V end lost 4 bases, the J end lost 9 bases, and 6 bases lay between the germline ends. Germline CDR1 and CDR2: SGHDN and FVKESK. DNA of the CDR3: TGTGCCAGCAGCCGGGTCCGGGAGCTGTTTTTT. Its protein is CASSRVRELFF.

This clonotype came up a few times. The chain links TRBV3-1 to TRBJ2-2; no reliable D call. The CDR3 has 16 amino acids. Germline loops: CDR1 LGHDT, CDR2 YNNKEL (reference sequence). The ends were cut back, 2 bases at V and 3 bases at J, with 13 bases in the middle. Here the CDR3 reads CASSQQGQTHTGELFF. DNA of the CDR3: TGTGCCAGCAGCCAACAAGGCCAAACGCACACCGGGGAGCTGTTTTTT.

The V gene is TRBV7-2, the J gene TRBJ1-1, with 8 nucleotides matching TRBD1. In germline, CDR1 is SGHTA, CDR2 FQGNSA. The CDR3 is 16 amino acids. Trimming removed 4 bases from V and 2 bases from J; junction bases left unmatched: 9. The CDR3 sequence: CASSSYPGQANTEAFF. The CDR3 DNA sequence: TGTGCCAGCAGCTCGTACCCGGGACAGGCCAACACTGAAGCTTTCTTT.

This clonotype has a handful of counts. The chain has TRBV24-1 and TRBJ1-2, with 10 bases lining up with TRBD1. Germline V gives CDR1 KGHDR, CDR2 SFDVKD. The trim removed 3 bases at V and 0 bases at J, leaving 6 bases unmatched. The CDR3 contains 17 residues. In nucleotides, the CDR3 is TGTGCCACCAGTGATACCCGGGACAGGGGACCTAACTATGGCTACACCTTC. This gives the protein CATSDTRDRGPNYGYTF.

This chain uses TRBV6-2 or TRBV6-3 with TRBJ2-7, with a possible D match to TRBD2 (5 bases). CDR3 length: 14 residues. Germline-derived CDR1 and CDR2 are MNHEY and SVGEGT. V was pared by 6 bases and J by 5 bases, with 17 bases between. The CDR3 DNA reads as TGTGCCAGCAGCTTAGCGTCGAGGCGGAACGAGCAGTACTTC. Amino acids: CASSLASRRNEQYF.

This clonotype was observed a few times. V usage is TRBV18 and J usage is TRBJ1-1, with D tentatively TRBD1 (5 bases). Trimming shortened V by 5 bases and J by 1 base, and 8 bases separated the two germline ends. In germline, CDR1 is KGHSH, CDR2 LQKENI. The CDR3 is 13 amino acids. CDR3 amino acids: CASSDGQNTEAFF. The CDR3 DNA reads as TGTGCCAGCTCAGACGGACAGAACACTGAAGCTTTCTTT.